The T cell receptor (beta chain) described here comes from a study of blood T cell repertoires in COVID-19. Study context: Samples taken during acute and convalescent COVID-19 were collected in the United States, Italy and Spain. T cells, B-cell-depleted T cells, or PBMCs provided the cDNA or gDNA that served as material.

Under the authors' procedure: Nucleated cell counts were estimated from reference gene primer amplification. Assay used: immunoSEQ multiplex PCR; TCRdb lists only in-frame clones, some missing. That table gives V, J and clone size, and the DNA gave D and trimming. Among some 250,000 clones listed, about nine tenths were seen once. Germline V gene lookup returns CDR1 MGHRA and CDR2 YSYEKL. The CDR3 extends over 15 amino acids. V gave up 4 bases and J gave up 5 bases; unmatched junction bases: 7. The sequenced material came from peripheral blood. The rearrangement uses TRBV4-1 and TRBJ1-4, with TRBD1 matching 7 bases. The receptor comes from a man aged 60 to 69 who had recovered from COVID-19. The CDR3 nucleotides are TGCGCCAGCAGCCGCTCGACAGGGACGAATGAAAAACTGTTTTTT. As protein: CASSRSTGTNEKLFF.